This TCR beta chain was sequenced in a study of T cell responses to AZD1222 COVID-19 vaccine. Study-level findings and limits: Seropositive status at baseline applied to only 6 or 7 AZD1222 recipients.

The CDR3 extends over 14 amino acids. Germline V CDR1 and CDR2: SGHRS, YFSETQ. Between the trimmed V and J ends, which lost 1 base and 5 bases, there was a span of 9 bases. Worth noting for this clone: Its antigen is unidentified.

The data were produced by immunoSEQ multiplex PCR, yet TCRdb's version contains in-frame clones alone and is incomplete. This table holds approximately 120,000 clones, approximately 89% found once. The clonotype comes from an adult in good health. The chain combines TRBV5-1 with TRBJ1-4; D is uncertain. This specimen consisted of peripheral blood, obtained on day 0 of AZD1222 vaccination. The chain's CDR3 is CASSLRVGNEKLFF. CDR3 coding DNA: TGCGCCAGCAGCTTGAGGGTAGGGAATGAAAAACTGTTTTTT.